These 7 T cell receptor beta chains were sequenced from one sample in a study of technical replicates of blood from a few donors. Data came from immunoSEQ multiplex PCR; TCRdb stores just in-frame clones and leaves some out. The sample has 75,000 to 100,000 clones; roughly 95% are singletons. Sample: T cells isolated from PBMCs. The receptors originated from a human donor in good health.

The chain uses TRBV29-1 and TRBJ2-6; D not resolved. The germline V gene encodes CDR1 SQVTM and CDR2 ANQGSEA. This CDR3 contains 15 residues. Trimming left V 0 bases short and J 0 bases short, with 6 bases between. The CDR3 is CSVEEASSGANVLTF. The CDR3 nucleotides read TGCAGCGTTGAAGAAGCTAGCTCTGGGGCCAACGTCCTGACTTTC.

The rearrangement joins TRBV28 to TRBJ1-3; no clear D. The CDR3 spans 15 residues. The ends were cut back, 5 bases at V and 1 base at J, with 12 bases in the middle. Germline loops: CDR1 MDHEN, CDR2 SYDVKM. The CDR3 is CASSPSIVSGNTIYF. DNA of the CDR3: TGTGCCAGCAGTCCGTCCATAGTATCTGGAAACACCATATATTTT. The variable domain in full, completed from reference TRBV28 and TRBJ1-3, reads DVKVTQSSRYLVKRTGEKVFLECVQDMDHENMFWYRQDPGLGLRLIYFSYDVKMKEKGDIPEGYSVSREKKERFSLILESASTNQTSMYLCASSPSIVSGNTIYFGEGSWLTVV.

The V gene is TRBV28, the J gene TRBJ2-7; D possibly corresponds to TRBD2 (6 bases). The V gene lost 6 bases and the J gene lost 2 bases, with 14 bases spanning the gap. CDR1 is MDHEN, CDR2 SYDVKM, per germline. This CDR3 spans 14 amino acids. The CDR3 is CASSRQTSAYEQYF. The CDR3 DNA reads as TGTGCCAGCAGCCGACAGACTAGTGCCTACGAGCAGTACTTC.

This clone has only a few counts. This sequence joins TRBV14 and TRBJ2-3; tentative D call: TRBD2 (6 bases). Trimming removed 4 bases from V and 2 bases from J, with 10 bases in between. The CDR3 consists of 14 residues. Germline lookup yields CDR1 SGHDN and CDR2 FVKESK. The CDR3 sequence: CASSPGLPTDTQYF. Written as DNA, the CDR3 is TGTGCCAGCAGCCCGGGACTTCCCACAGATACGCAGTATTTT.

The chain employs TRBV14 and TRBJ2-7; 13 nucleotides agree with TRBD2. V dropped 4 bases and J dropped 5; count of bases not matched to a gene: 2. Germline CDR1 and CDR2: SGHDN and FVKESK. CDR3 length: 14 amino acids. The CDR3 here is CASSPGLAGDEQYF. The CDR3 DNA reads TGTGCCAGCAGCCCCGGACTAGCGGGAGACGAGCAGTACTTC. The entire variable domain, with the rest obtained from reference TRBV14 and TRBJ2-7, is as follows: EAGVTQFPSHSVIEKGQTVTLRCDPISGHDNLYWYRRVMGKEIKFLLHFVKESKQDESGMPNNRFLAERTGGTYSTLKVQPAELEDSGVYFCASSPGLAGDEQYFGPGTRLTVT.

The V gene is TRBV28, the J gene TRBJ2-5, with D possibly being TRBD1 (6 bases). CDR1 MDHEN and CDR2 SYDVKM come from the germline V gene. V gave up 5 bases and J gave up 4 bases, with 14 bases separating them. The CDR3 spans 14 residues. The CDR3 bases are TGTGCCAGCAGTACTCAGGGGTCTGGAGAGACCCAGTACTTC. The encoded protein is CASSTQGSGETQYF.

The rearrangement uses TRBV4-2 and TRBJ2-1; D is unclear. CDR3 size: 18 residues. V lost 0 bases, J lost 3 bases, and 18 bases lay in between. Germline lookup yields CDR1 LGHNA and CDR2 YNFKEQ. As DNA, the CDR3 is TGTGCCAGCAGCCAAGATAGATTTAGAGGAGAAGACTACAATGAGCAGTTCTTC. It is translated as CASSQDRFRGEDYNEQFF.